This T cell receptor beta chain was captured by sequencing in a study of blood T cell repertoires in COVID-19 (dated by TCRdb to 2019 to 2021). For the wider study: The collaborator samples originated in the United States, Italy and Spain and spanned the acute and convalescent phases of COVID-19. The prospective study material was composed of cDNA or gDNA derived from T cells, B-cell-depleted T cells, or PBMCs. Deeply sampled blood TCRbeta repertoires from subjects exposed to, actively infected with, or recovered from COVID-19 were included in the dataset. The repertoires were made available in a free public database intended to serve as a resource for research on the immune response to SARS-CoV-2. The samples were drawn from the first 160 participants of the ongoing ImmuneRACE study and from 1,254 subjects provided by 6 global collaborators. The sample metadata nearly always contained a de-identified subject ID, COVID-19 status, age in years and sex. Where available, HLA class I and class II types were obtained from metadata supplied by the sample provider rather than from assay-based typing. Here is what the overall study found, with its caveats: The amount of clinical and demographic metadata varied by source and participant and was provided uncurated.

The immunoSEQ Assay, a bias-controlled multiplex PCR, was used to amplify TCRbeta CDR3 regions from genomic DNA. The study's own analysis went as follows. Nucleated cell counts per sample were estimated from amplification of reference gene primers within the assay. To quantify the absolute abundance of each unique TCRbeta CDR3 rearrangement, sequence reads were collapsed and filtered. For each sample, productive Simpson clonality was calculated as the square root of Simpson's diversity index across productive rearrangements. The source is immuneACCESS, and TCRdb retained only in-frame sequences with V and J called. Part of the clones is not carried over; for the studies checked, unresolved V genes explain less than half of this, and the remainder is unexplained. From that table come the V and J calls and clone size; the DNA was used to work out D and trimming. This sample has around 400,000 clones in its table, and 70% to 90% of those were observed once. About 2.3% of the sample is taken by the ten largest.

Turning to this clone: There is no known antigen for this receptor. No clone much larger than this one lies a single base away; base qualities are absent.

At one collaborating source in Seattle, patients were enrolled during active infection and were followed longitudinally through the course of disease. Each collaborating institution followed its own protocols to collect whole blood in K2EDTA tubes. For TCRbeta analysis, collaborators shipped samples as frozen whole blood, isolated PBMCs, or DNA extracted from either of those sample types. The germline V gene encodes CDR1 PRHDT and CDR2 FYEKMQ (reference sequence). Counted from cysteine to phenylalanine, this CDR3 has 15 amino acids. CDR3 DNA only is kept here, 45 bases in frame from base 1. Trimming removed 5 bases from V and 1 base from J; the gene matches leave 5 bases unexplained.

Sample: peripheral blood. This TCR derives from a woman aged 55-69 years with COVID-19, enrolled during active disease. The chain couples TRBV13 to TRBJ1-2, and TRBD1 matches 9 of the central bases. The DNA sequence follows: TGTGCCAGCAGCCCGCGGGACAGGGTTAACTATGGCTACACCTTC. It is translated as CASSPRDRVNYGYTF.